This TCR beta chain was sequenced for a study of metastatic and nonmetastatic thyroid tumors. Study-wide context: Repertoire comparisons spanned blood and tumor or nodule tissue from malignant and benign thyroid patients. The study's findings and limits: Compared with benign nodules, malignant thyroid tumors were reported to have significantly higher TCR beta diversity in both blood and tumor.

Prior to thyroid surgery, none of the patients had received any treatment. The CDR3 length is 15 residues. Germline V gives CDR1 SGHTA, CDR2 FQGNSA. V was shortened by 5 bases and J by 3 bases, with 17 bases between the two germline ends. In its sample, this clone was seen many times. Its antigen is currently unknown. TCRdb re-called clones from the PCR reads using MiXCR. The data show over 20,000 clones, approximately 24% seen once. This sequence was found in a male donor with papillary thyroid cancer or a benign thyroid nodule (not recorded which). Some clones in this sample may be carry-over from other donors' samples. This sequence joins TRBV7-2 and TRBJ2-7, with D possibly being TRBD1 (6 bases). The material sequenced was tumor tissue. The CDR3 sequence: CASSLGQNSFYEQYF. DNA of the CDR3: TGTGCCAGCAGCCTCGGACAGAATTCTTTCTACGAGCAGTACTTC.